These 29 T cell receptor beta chains were sequenced from one sample in a study of T cell clones after liver transplantation. Some clones are missing from TCRdb's copy, which holds only in-frame ones; the method was immunoSEQ multiplex PCR. In the table there are about 9,200 clones, around 80% of which are singletons. This material consisted of CD8+ T cells from blood, taken at the 22-month timepoint. The receptors were sampled from a human patient who received a liver transplant. Some of the T cells might come from the graft donor.

J is TRBJ1-5 and V is TRBV6-6; D perhaps matches TRBD1 (6 bases). Germline-derived CDR1 and CDR2 are MNHNY and SVGAGI (reference sequence). Trimming shortened V by 4 bases and J by 7 bases, and 14 bases separated the two germline ends. The CDR3 length is 14 residues. CDR3 protein: CASSSMGGGQPQHF. The CDR3 DNA reads as TGTGCCAGCAGTTCCATGGGGGGCGGGCAGCCCCAGCATTTT.

This clone has more than one count but fewer than ten. The chain joins TRBV2 to TRBJ2-1, with TRBD1 matching over 9 bases. V was clipped by 4 bases and J by 9 bases; unmatched bases: 4. The CDR3 consists of 13 residues. Germline V gene lookup returns CDR1 SNHLY and CDR2 FYNNEI. For the CDR3, the DNA is TGTGCCAGCAGTGGCGGGACAGGGCGTGAGCAGTTCTTC. Residues: CASSGGTGREQFF. The full variable domain, in which reference TRBV2 and TRBJ2-1 provide the parts outside the CDR3, is EPEVTQTPSHQVTQMGQEVILRCVPISNHLYFYWYRQILGQKVEFLVSFYNNEISEKSEIFDDQFSVERPDGSNFTLKIRSTKLEDSAMYFCASSGGTGREQFFGPGTRLTVL.

This chain uses TRBV18 with TRBJ1-5, with D uncertain. Germline-derived CDR1 and CDR2 are KGHSH and LQKENI. The germline V and J ends were trimmed by 0 bases and 5 bases, with 8 bases remaining between them. CDR3 length: 14 amino acids. The CDR3 sequence is CASSPPGGDQPQHF. CDR3 coding DNA: TGTGCCAGCTCACCACCCGGCGGGGATCAGCCCCAGCATTTT.

The chain joins TRBV7-8 to TRBJ2-1, with 9 bases identical to TRBD1. V lost 5 bases and J lost 6; bases outside the gene matches: 5. The germline V gene has CDR1 SGHVS and CDR2 FQNEAQ. This CDR3 comprises 14 residues. The CDR3 here is CASSRDRVVNEQFF. The CDR3 DNA is TGTGCCAGCAGCCGGGACAGGGTTGTCAATGAGCAGTTCTTC.

The chain employs TRBV7-6 and TRBJ1-4; D is perhaps TRBD1 (5 bases). The CDR3 covers 15 residues. The V gene lost 0 bases and the J gene lost 7 bases, with 12 bases spanning the gap. Germline CDR1 and CDR2: SGHVS and FNYEAQ. CDR3 amino acids: CASSLAREGVEKLFF. The DNA for the CDR3 is TGTGCCAGCAGCTTAGCGCGGGAAGGGGTTGAAAAACTGTTTTTT.

The J gene is TRBJ2-3, the V gene TRBV2, with 11 bases that match TRBD2. Trimming removed 4 bases from V and 4 bases from J; junction bases left unmatched: 16. CDR3 length: 19 amino acids. CDR1 and CDR2 (germline): SNHLY, FYNNEI. The CDR3 DNA follows: TGTGCCAGCAGTGTCTCCTTAGCGGGGGGGCCAAATGATCCAGATACGCAGTATTTT. Translation gives CASSVSLAGGPNDPDTQYF.

The rearrangement uses TRBV6-4 and TRBJ1-5, with 11 nucleotides matching TRBD1. CDR3 length equals 15 residues. Losses at the gene ends were 6 bases for V and 5 bases for J; bases not matched to a gene: 6. The germline V gene encodes CDR1 MRHNA and CDR2 SNTAGT. The CDR3 loop reads CASRGGQGGDQPQHF. The CDR3 DNA reads as TGTGCCAGCAGAGGGGGACAGGGGGGGGATCAGCCCCAGCATTTT.

A note on this clone: The junction differs from germline at one of its ends, possibly a read error. The CDR3 DNA sequence: TGTGCCAGTAGTTACTCAACGCCCGGGGCAGATACGCAGTATTTT. This translates into CASSYSTPGADTQYF. The chain employs TRBV6-6 and TRBJ2-3; possible D gene TRBD2, 5 bases. CDR1 MNHNY and CDR2 SVGAGI come from the germline V gene (reference sequence). The CDR3 totals 15 residues.

The chain combines TRBV14 with TRBJ2-5; D is unresolved. CDR3 length equals 13 residues. Germline CDR1 SGHDN, CDR2 FVKESK. Trimming cost V 1 base and J 0 bases, with 3 bases left between them. In DNA, the CDR3 is TGTGCCAGCAGCCAAGGAAACCAAGAGACCCAGTACTTC. As protein: CASSQGNQETQYF.

This clone was observed a handful of times. J is TRBJ1-1 and V is TRBV6-5; TRBD1 matches at 7 bases. CDR1 MNHEY and CDR2 SVGAGI come from the germline V gene. The CDR3 runs 15 residues. The trim removed 4 bases at V and 2 bases at J, leaving 7 bases unmatched. CDR3 nucleotide sequence: TGTGCCAGCAGTTTATCCACAGGGGTCAACACTGAAGCTTTCTTT. Encoded protein: CASSLSTGVNTEAFF.

This clone has only one observation. The gene calls are TRBV6-1 and TRBJ2-3; 10 bases map to TRBD2. V was clipped by 2 bases and J by 4 bases; unmatched bases: 6. CDR1 MNHNS and CDR2 SASEGT come from the germline V gene. This CDR3 contains 16 residues. For the CDR3, the DNA is TGTGCCAGCAGTGAAAATAGCGGGGGGTTCGCAGATACGCAGTATTTT. Translated: CASSENSGGFADTQYF.

The chain has TRBV28 and TRBJ2-7, with D possibly being TRBD1 (6 bases). This CDR3 spans 15 amino acids. Germline CDR1 MDHEN, CDR2 SYDVKM. Trimming removed 7 bases from V and 3 bases from J, with 19 bases in between. The CDR3 DNA reads TGTGCCAGCACCGCTCCCCGGGACACCTACTACGAGCAGTACTTC. Protein sequence: CASTAPRDTYYEQYF.

The V gene is TRBV10-3, the J gene TRBJ2-5; TRBD1 matches at 7 bases. CDR3 length: 14 amino acids. J gave up 4 bases and V 6 bases, and 8 bases lay outside the gene matches. From germline, CDR1 is ENHRY and CDR2 SYGVKD. Here the CDR3 reads CAISPSGQPETQYF. CDR3 DNA sequence: TGTGCCATCAGCCCGTCGGGACAGCCAGAGACCCAGTACTTC.

V and J are TRBV27 and TRBJ2-2; D is perhaps TRBD1 (5 bases). CDR3 length: 15 amino acids. From germline, CDR1 is MNHEY and CDR2 SMNVEV (reference sequence). V was trimmed by 1 base and J by 4 bases, leaving 10 bases between them. This CDR3 reads CASSLYQGITGELFF. The CDR3 coding sequence is TGTGCCAGCAGTTTATACCAGGGAATCACCGGGGAGCTGTTTTTT.

V gene TRBV19 combines with J gene TRBJ2-4; TRBD1 matches at 8 bases. With 1 base clipped from V and 3 bases from J, the junction kept 2 bases outside the gene matches. The germline V gene encodes CDR1 LNHDA and CDR2 SQIVND (reference sequence). The CDR3 is made up of 15 amino acids. CDR3 coding DNA: TGTGCCAGTAGTATAGGGACAGGGAACAAAAACATTCAGTACTTC. Its protein is CASSIGTGNKNIQYF.

The chain has TRBV5-6 and TRBJ1-5; the D is unclear. This CDR3 spans 15 amino acids. Germline CDR1 is SGHDT and CDR2 is YYEEEE. Trimming left V 1 base short and J 0 bases short, with 8 bases between. The CDR3 protein is CASSLRADSNQPQHF. The CDR3 DNA sequence: TGTGCCAGCAGCTTGAGGGCAGATAGCAATCAGCCCCAGCATTTT.

This clone was observed a single time. This chain links TRBV19 with TRBJ2-1; no firm D call. CDR3 length equals 12 residues. V was clipped by 3 bases and J by 10 bases, with 10 bases between them. Germline loops: CDR1 LNHDA, CDR2 SQIVND (reference sequence). The CDR3 here is CASSIPGWEQFF. The DNA of the CDR3 is TGTGCCAGTAGTATCCCCGGATGGGAGCAGTTCTTC.

The chain links TRBV2 to TRBJ2-1; D possibly uses TRBD1 or TRBD2 (5 bases each). Germline-derived CDR1 and CDR2 are SNHLY and FYNNEI. V lost 7 bases and J lost 0, with 13 bases in between. This CDR3 is built from 15 residues. For the CDR3, the DNA is TGTGCCAGCATTCCATGGGGGAGCTCCTACAATGAGCAGTTCTTC. Protein sequence: CASIPWGSSYNEQFF.

V usage is TRBV29-1 and J usage is TRBJ1-1; D unclear. With 6 bases removed from V and 4 bases from J, the gap between germline ends came to 12 bases. This CDR3 region has 12 residues. Per germline, CDR1 SQVTM and CDR2 ANQGSEA. CDR3 DNA: TGCAGCGTCATTTCATGGACCACTGAAGCTTTCTTT. This sequence encodes CSVISWTTEAFF.

CDR3 in DNA: TGTGCCAGTAGTATAAGGGGGCAGGTCGGGGAGCTGTTTTTT. Translating it yields CASSIRGQVGELFF. The chain is built from TRBV19 and TRBJ2-2; TRBD1 matches at 7 bases. There are 14 residues in the CDR3. Losses at the gene ends were 2 bases for V and 7 bases for J; bases not matched to a gene: 4. The germline gives CDR1 LNHDA, CDR2 SQIVND (reference sequence). Filled out from reference TRBV19 and TRBJ2-2, the complete variable domain reads DGGITQSPKYLFRKEGQNVTLSCEQNLNHDAMYWYRQDPGQGLRLIYYSQIVNDFQKGDIAEGYSVSREKKESFPLTVTSAQKNPTAFYLCASSIRGQVGELFFGEGSRLTVL.

The gene calls are TRBV7-9 and TRBJ1-1; 7 nucleotides line up with TRBD1. V gave up 4 bases and J gave up 7 bases; unmatched junction bases: 0. Germline CDR1 SEHNR, CDR2 FQNEAQ (reference sequence). This CDR3 comprises 11 residues. The CDR3: CASSSGGEAFF. The CDR3 nucleotides are TGTGCCAGCAGCTCAGGGGGTGAAGCTTTCTTT.

V gene TRBV4-1 combines with J gene TRBJ2-7, with 9 positions matching TRBD1. V shed 1 base, J shed 2 bases, and the junction held 3 bases outside the gene matches. Germline V gives CDR1 MGHRA, CDR2 YSYEKL. This CDR3 region has 15 residues. Here the CDR3 reads CASSQGDRDPYEQYF. The CDR3 bases are TGCGCCAGCAGCCAAGGGGACAGGGACCCCTACGAGCAGTACTTC.

This rearrangement joins TRBV18 to TRBJ1-4; maybe TRBD1 (6 bases). CDR1 KGHSH and CDR2 LQKENI come from the germline V gene. The CDR3 has 13 amino acids. Trimming cost V 0 bases and J 12 bases, with 11 bases left between them. The CDR3 DNA is TGTGCCAGCTCACCACCACGGACAGAGGAACTGTTTTTT. It yields the protein CASSPPRTEELFF.

The rearrangement uses TRBV25-1 and TRBJ2-5; 8 bases map to TRBD2. Germline assignment: CDR1 MGHDK and CDR2 SYGVNS. The V gene end was trimmed by 0 bases and the J gene end by 4 bases; junction bases not matched to a gene: 4. CDR3 size: 15 residues. The CDR3 DNA sequence: TGTGCCAGCAGTGAATATATTCGGGGGGGAGAGACCCAGTACTTC. It yields the protein CASSEYIRGGETQYF.

This clone showed up just once. V usage is TRBV18 and J usage is TRBJ1-1; D is undetermined. Germline-derived CDR1 and CDR2 are KGHSH and LQKENI. This CDR3 has 15 residues. The V end lost 7 bases, the J end lost 0 bases, and 15 bases lay between the germline ends. The CDR3 spells CASLSLTGLNTEAFF. Written as DNA, the CDR3 is TGTGCCAGCTTAAGTTTGACGGGGTTGAACACTGAAGCTTTCTTT. Combining the CDR3 with reference TRBV18 and TRBJ1-1 gives the whole variable domain NAGVMQNPRHLVRRRGQEARLRCSPMKGHSHVYWYRQLPEEGLKFMVYLQKENIIDESGMPKERFSAEFPKEGPSILRIQQVVRGDSAAYFCASLSLTGLNTEAFFGQGTRLTVV.

The gene calls are TRBV6-5 and TRBJ2-7, with unresolved D. This CDR3 comprises 14 residues. Trimming stripped 0 bases from V and 0 bases from J, with 6 bases between. CDR1 and CDR2 (germline): MNHEY, SVGAGI. CDR3 residues: CASSYSGSSYEQYF. Written as DNA, the CDR3 is TGTGCCAGCAGTTACTCCGGCAGCTCCTACGAGCAGTACTTC.

This chain uses TRBV7-9 with TRBJ2-3; D is uncertain. V lost 2 bases, J lost 0 bases, and 6 bases lay in between. The CDR3 consists of 14 residues. Germline V gene sequence: CDR1 SEHNR, CDR2 FQNEAQ (reference sequence). CDR3 nucleotide sequence: TGTGCCAGCAGCTTATATCTGAGCACAGATACGCAGTATTTT. The encoded protein is CASSLYLSTDTQYF.

This chain uses TRBV7-2 with TRBJ2-7; 9 nucleotides agree with TRBD1. CDR3 length: 15 residues. Per the germline V gene, CDR1 is SGHTA and CDR2 is FQGNSA. V was pared by 4 bases and J by 3 bases, with 7 bases of the junction left unmatched. CDR3 loop: CASSWVGQGNYEQYF. The CDR3 coding sequence is TGTGCCAGCAGCTGGGTGGGACAGGGTAACTACGAGCAGTACTTC.

As for this clone: Germline and junction disagree at one end, which may indicate a read error. V is TRBV23-1 and J is TRBJ2-5, with 10 bases lining up with TRBD2. TRBV23-1 is treated as an ORF (open reading frame) with a function not yet certain. The CDR3 sequence is 11 residues long. The CDR3 reads CASRVSGGSDF. The CDR3 DNA follows: TGCGCCAGCAGGGTTAGCGGGGGGTCGGACTTC.